Below are 12 T cell receptor beta chains sequenced from a single sample in a study of T cells after yellow fever vaccination. Via MiXCR, TCRdb re-called the 5' RACE reads, giving one row per CDR3 protein. The sample holds just under 600,000 distinct CDR3 sequences; approximately 13% are singletons and the top ten take 11% to 15%. Sequencing used PBMCs, obtained on the day of the yellow fever booster vaccination. All receptors derive from a man aged 25-45 years who received the YFV17D yellow fever vaccine.

This clonotype has a handful of counts. CDR3 amino acids: CASRQLGARGETQYF. The CDR3, as DNA: TGTGCCAGCAGGCAACTCGGAGCCCGCGGCGAGACCCAGTACTTC. V is TRBV7-2 and J is TRBJ2-5; D unclear. Trimming removed 6 bases at V and 5 bases at J, with 19 bases between. The CDR3 runs to 15 residues. Germline values: CDR1 SGHTA, CDR2 FQGNSA.

The V and J genes are TRBV19 and TRBJ2-6, with 8 nucleotides matching TRBD1. The CDR3 loop spans 15 amino acids. Germline-derived CDR1 and CDR2 are LNHDA and SQIVND (reference sequence). Losses at the gene ends were 5 bases for V and 5 bases for J; bases not matched to a gene: 5. CDR3 in DNA: TGTGCCAGTAGTGCCAGGGGGCATAGGGCCAACGTCCTGACTTTC. It specifies CASSARGHRANVLTF.

The chain is built from TRBV20-1 and TRBJ2-5; 7 bases line up with TRBD1. Germline CDR1 DFQATT, CDR2 SNEGSKA (reference sequence). The CDR3 totals 16 residues. V lost 4 bases, J lost 2 bases, and 13 bases stayed unmatched. CDR3 sequence (DNA): TGCAGTGCTACAGACCACAGGGGCCGACCTCAAGAGACCCAGTACTTC. Residues: CSATDHRGRPQETQYF.

V is TRBV10-1 and J is TRBJ1-5; a weak D match, TRBD1 (5 bases). The ends were cut back, 5 bases at V and 8 bases at J, with 13 bases in the middle. The germline CDR1 and CDR2 sequences are WNHNN and SYGVQD (reference sequence). The CDR3 sequence is 13 residues long. In DNA, the CDR3 is TGCGCCAGCAGTAAAGACAGCTACGAGCCCCAGCATTTT. Its translation: CASSKDSYEPQHF.

This clonotype was detected a few times. The chain has TRBV12-5 and TRBJ1-1; maybe TRBD1 (6 bases). With 2 bases removed from V and 3 bases from J, the gap between germline ends came to 13 bases. Germline V gene data show CDR1 as LGHNT and CDR2 as FRNRAP. The CDR3 length is 15 residues. The CDR3 DNA reads TGTGCTAGTGGTTTGTTCAGGGGAGATGACACTGAAGCTTTCTTT. Its protein product is CASGLFRGDDTEAFF.

This clonotype turned up a few times. The chain joins TRBV6-2 or TRBV6-3 to TRBJ2-1; D may be TRBD2 (5 bases). CDR1 is MNHEY and CDR2 is SVGEGT in the germline V gene. This CDR3 is built from 16 residues. V dropped 0 bases and J dropped 6 bases, with 15 bases sitting between them. CDR3 DNA sequence: TGTGCCAGCAGTTACTCGCTTTCCGGGGTACTCAATGAGCAGTTCTTC. Its protein is CASSYSLSGVLNEQFF.

This clonotype was seen only a few times. V gene TRBV5-1 combines with J gene TRBJ2-7; D might be TRBD1 (5 bases). Trimming took off 5 bases at V and 0 bases at J, with 6 bases between the two ends. The CDR3 length is 12 residues. Germline V CDR1 and CDR2: SGHRS, YFSETQ. CDR3 bases: TGCGCCAGCAGACAGGACTCCTACGAGCAGTACTTC. This encodes CASRQDSYEQYF.

This clonotype was seen a handful of times. This chain links TRBV6-1 with TRBJ2-7, with 9 bases matching TRBD1. The V segment lost 5 bases and the J segment 6 bases; nucleotides outside the gene matches: 11. The CDR3 runs 15 residues. Per germline, CDR1 MNHNS and CDR2 SASEGT. The CDR3 region is CASSPLGQGNFEQYF. CDR3 nucleotides: TGTGCCAGCAGTCCCCTGGGACAGGGAAATTTCGAGCAGTACTTC.

This clonotype was detected a few times. The rearrangement joins TRBV5-1 to TRBJ2-2, with D perhaps TRBD2 (5 bases). CDR3 size: 15 residues. Per the germline V gene, CDR1 is SGHRS and CDR2 is YFSETQ. V shed 6 bases and J shed 4 bases, with 16 bases lying between them. CDR3 protein: CASNFAHAGTGELFF. The CDR3 DNA reads TGCGCCAGCAATTTCGCCCATGCGGGCACCGGGGAGCTGTTTTTT.

The gene calls are TRBV2 and TRBJ2-2; TRBD2 might be the D (6 bases). The V end lost 6 bases, the J end lost 6 bases, and 11 bases lay between the germline ends. Germline V gene sequence: CDR1 SNHLY, CDR2 FYNNEI. The CDR3 is 13 amino acids. The CDR3 sequence is CASRVLAPGELFF. The CDR3 coding sequence is TGTGCCAGCAGGGTTCTAGCGCCCGGGGAGCTGTTTTTT.

This clonotype has ten or more counts. The chain uses TRBV18 and TRBJ2-3; D is undetermined. CDR1 and CDR2 from the germline V gene are KGHSH and LQKENI. Trimming cost V 3 bases and J 6 bases, with 13 bases left between them. This CDR3 has 14 amino acids. The CDR3 bases are TGTGCCAGCTCACCGTCCTCACCCACCGATACGCAGTATTTT. Translation gives CASSPSSPTDTQYF.

The genes are TRBV5-1 and TRBJ1-4; D may be TRBD1 (5 bases). The CDR3 consists of 13 residues. V was trimmed by 4 bases and J by 8 bases, leaving 12 bases between them. The germline V gene encodes CDR1 SGHRS and CDR2 YFSETQ. The CDR3 spells CASSTGTAEKLFF. DNA of the CDR3: TGCGCCAGCAGCACTGGGACGGCCGAAAAACTGTTTTTT.